A selection of T cell receptor beta chains follows, all from one sample in a study of blood T cell repertoires in COVID-19. Some clones are missing from TCRdb's copy, which holds only in-frame ones; the method was immunoSEQ multiplex PCR. Among about 180,000 clones listed, approximately 79% were seen once. The sequenced sample was peripheral blood. Every receptor here comes from a woman in her seventies with acute or convalescent COVID-19. Each CDR3 is given without its conserved first and last residue.

TRBV20-1	SASRAGENGELF
TRBV2	ASKSGSYEQY
TRBV7-8	ASSSMTAGDRYGYT
TRBV6-6	ASKPLVEYSNSPLH
TRBV24-1	ATSDGGRDEQY
TRBV7-3	ASSLVLSGANVLT
TRBV24-1	ATSGGYQGTGELF
TRBV5-4	ASSRERANTGELF
TRBV5-1	ASSGTGTGTYEQY
TRBV7-6	ASSSGTSGRGDTQY
TRBV6-5	ASSPTREPFYGYT
TRBV7-3	ASSPEAENTEAF
TRBV6-2/TRBV6-3	ASSWRQGTTGTEAF
TRBV5-4	ASSSPREGVGGYT